The 17 T cell receptor beta chains below were found in one sample sequenced in a study of blood T cells in healthy people across ages. Through a sample-barcoded 5' primer and a J-beta primer mix, a second PCR was run for about 6 to 11 cycles. TCRdb recomputed calls from the 5' RACE reads with MiXCR, one row per CDR3 protein. The sample comprises over a million distinct CDR3 sequences, about 43% of which are singletons, and 7.9% rests with the top ten. Sequenced material: blood. Receptors originate from a woman younger than 30 in good health.

The chain links TRBV4-1 to TRBJ2-7, with D unresolved. The length of the CDR3 is 13 residues. Germline values: CDR1 MGHRA, CDR2 YSYEKL. V dropped 5 bases and J dropped 5 bases, with 13 bases sitting between them. The CDR3 DNA sequence: TGCGCCAGCAGCGGGAAGGTAGGGAACGAGCAGTACTTC. Translation: CASSGKVGNEQYF.

V usage is TRBV29-1 and J usage is TRBJ1-1, with 7 bases aligning to TRBD1. With 3 bases clipped from V and 4 bases from J, the junction kept 5 bases outside the gene matches. In germline, CDR1 is SQVTM, CDR2 ANQGSEA. CDR3 length: 13 residues. CDR3 DNA sequence: TGCAGCGTTGAGAGACAGGGTGGCACTGAAGCTTTCTTT. It codes for CSVERQGGTEAFF.

This chain links TRBV14 with TRBJ2-5; 8 bases fit TRBD2. The V gene end was trimmed by 1 base and the J gene end by 4 bases; junction bases not matched to a gene: 11. The CDR3 runs to 17 residues. Germline V gene sequence: CDR1 SGHDN, CDR2 FVKESK. The CDR3 DNA follows: TGTGCCAGCAGCCAAGTAACTAGCGGACCTCAGGGAGAGACCCAGTACTTC. Amino acid sequence: CASSQVTSGPQGETQYF.

CDR3 protein: CATTPSSGVGQFF. Here the CDR3 DNA reads TGTGCCACCACCCCCAGTAGCGGGGTCGGGCAGTTCTTC. The chain couples TRBV24-1 to TRBJ2-1, with TRBD2 identical over 8 bases. The CDR3 runs to 13 residues. The germline gives CDR1 KGHDR, CDR2 SFDVKD. V gave up 8 bases and J gave up 12 bases; unmatched junction bases: 11.

This clonotype occurred a few times. CDR3 in amino acids: CASSQSVADTQYF. For the CDR3, the DNA is TGTGCCAGCAGCCAGAGCGTCGCAGATACGCAGTATTTT. The chain recombines TRBV3-1 with TRBJ2-3, with D unresolved. This CDR3 comprises 13 residues. V was shortened by 3 bases and J by 4 bases, with 8 bases between the two germline ends. CDR1 is LGHDT, CDR2 YNNKEL, per germline (reference sequence).

This clonotype showed up just once. This chain links TRBV14 with TRBJ2-7, with 9 bases identical to TRBD2. CDR3 length equals 17 residues. Losses at the gene ends were 1 base for V and 0 bases for J; bases not matched to a gene: 7. Germline V lookup: CDR1 SGHDN, CDR2 FVKESK. The CDR3 loop is CASSQGSASGVSYEQYF. For the CDR3, the DNA is TGTGCCAGCAGCCAAGGCTCCGCTAGCGGGGTCTCCTACGAGCAGTACTTC.

This clonotype was counted between two and nine times. V is TRBV20-1 and J is TRBJ2-3, with 12 bases matching TRBD2. The junction had 9 bases not matched to a gene; V was cut back by 0 bases and J by 5 bases. The CDR3 totals 17 residues. Germline loops: CDR1 DFQATT, CDR2 SNEGSKA (reference sequence). The CDR3 nucleotides are TGCAGTGCTAGAGATTCTAGCGGGAGGGCCGAAAAAGATACGCAGTATTTT. This sequence encodes CSARDSSGRAEKDTQYF.

This clonotype occurred a few times. CDR3 sequence: CASSAQRKETQYF. In nucleotides, the CDR3 is TGTGCCAGCAGCGCCCAAAGAAAAGAGACCCAGTACTTC. V is TRBV7-2 and J is TRBJ2-5; D not resolved. Between the trimmed V and J ends, which lost 5 bases and 3 bases, there was a span of 10 bases. Per the germline V gene, CDR1 is SGHTA and CDR2 is FQGNSA. There are 13 residues in the CDR3.

This clonotype appeared a few times. The gene calls are TRBV4-1 and TRBJ2-1; possibly TRBD1 for D (5 bases). The CDR3 spans 16 residues. V was shortened by 4 bases and J by 5 bases, with 18 bases between the two germline ends. Germline CDR1 MGHRA, CDR2 YSYEKL. This CDR3 is CASSPKPGAGNNEQFF. The DNA of the CDR3 is TGCGCCAGCAGCCCTAAACCCGGAGCAGGGAACAATGAGCAGTTCTTC.

The V call is TRBV9, the J call TRBJ2-5, with D possibly matching TRBD1 (6 bases). Trimming shortened V by 1 base and J by 1 base, and 11 bases separated the two germline ends. In germline, CDR1 is SGDLS, CDR2 YYNGEE. CDR3 size: 15 residues. The CDR3 DNA follows: TGTGCCAGCAGCGTAAGGGGGATGTCCCAAGAGACCCAGTACTTC. This sequence encodes CASSVRGMSQETQYF.

The gene calls are TRBV20-1 and TRBJ1-6, with D maybe TRBD1 (5 bases). Between the trimmed V and J ends, which lost 1 base and 0 bases, there was a span of 19 bases. The CDR3 length is 19 residues. The germline V gene has CDR1 DFQATT and CDR2 SNEGSKA (reference sequence). CDR3 in DNA: TGCAGTGCTAGAGGGGGGGAGTCCGGGCCAAGCTCCTATAATTCACCCCTCCACTTT. Residues: CSARGGESGPSSYNSPLHF.

This chain links TRBV20-1 with TRBJ2-1, with 11 positions matching TRBD2. The V segment lost 1 base and the J segment 6 bases; nucleotides outside the gene matches: 2. The CDR3 extends over 14 amino acids. Germline V CDR1 and CDR2: DFQATT, SNEGSKA (reference sequence). In nucleotides, the CDR3 is TGCAGTGCTAGAGTGGGGACTAGCGGCAATGAGCAGTTCTTC. It is translated as CSARVGTSGNEQFF.

A word on this clonotype: One end of the junction does not line up with germline, which may come from a read error. The rearrangement uses TRBV5-1 and TRBJ1-4, with 7 bases fitting TRBD1. This CDR3 contains 14 residues. CDR1 is SGHRS, CDR2 YFSETQ, per germline. The CDR3 loop is CVSSLEADDRELFF. Written as DNA, the CDR3 is TGCGTCAGCAGCTTGGAGGCAGATGACAGGGAACTGTTTTTT.

The J gene is TRBJ2-1, the V gene TRBV4-1, with 8 nucleotides matching TRBD2. CDR3 length: 16 amino acids. J gave up 3 bases and V 0 bases, and 4 bases lay outside the gene matches. In germline, CDR1 is MGHRA, CDR2 YSYEKL. CDR3 DNA sequence: TGCGCCAGCAGCCAAGAAGCGGGAGTTTTCTACAATGAGCAGTTCTTC. This codes for CASSQEAGVFYNEQFF.

To note about this clonotype: At one boundary the junction diverges from the germline segment, which might be a read error. The J gene is TRBJ2-3, the V gene TRBV3-1; 9 nucleotides line up with TRBD2. The CDR3 is 17 residues long. Germline V lookup: CDR1 LGHDT, CDR2 YNNKEL (reference sequence). CDR3 DNA: TGTGCCAGCACCTCTTTTAGCGGGGGCCTTAGCACAGATACACAGTATTTT. It encodes CASTSFSGGLSTDTQYF.

This clonotype has a handful of counts. A read error may produce the germline difference seen at one junction end. This chain uses TRBV7-7 with TRBJ1-6, with 11 bases that match TRBD1. This CDR3 is 14 amino acids long. Germline-derived CDR1 and CDR2 are SSHAT and FNYEAQ (reference sequence). CDR3 nucleotides: TGTGCTAGCAGCTCGGGACAGGGGGATTCACCCCTCCACTTT. Its translation is CASSSGQGDSPLHF.

The chain links TRBV20-1 to TRBJ2-7; 12 bases are a match to TRBD2. The CDR3 is made up of 15 amino acids. V lost 2 bases and J lost 5; bases outside the gene matches: 7. CDR1 is DFQATT, CDR2 SNEGSKA, per germline (reference sequence). CDR3 amino acids: CSARTLAGGRDEQYF. The CDR3, as DNA: TGCAGTGCTAGAACTCTAGCGGGAGGGCGGGACGAGCAGTACTTC.